This TCR beta chain was observed in a study of blood T cell repertoires in COVID-19. Study as a whole: Collection of acute and convalescent COVID-19 samples took place in the United States, Italy and Spain. PBMCs, B-cell-depleted T cells, or T cells were the source of the cDNA or gDNA that made up the material.

Authors' analysis steps: Estimates of nucleated cell counts were drawn from the amplification of reference gene primers. The protocol was immunoSEQ multiplex PCR, while the TCRdb copy is restricted to in-frame clones and leaves out a portion. The V and J calls and the clone size are those of that table, but D and trimming were determined from the DNA. The sample lists around 70,000 clones, under 90% occurring once. From germline, CDR1 is SGHNT and CDR2 YYREEE (reference sequence). This CDR3 is built from 15 residues. The V and J ends lost 3 bases and 3 bases, in that order; junction bases with no gene match: 7.

This chain links TRBV5-4 with TRBJ1-2, with 8 positions matching TRBD1. The receptor's source is an older man who had recovered from COVID-19. Source material: peripheral blood. The CDR3 here is CASSWAGQGDYGYTF. The DNA of the CDR3 is TGTGCCAGCAGCTGGGCAGGACAGGGAGACTATGGCTACACCTTC.